In this sample, the clone carrying this TCR beta chain turned up once. This CDR3 region has 13 residues. Germline lookup yields CDR1 SQVTM and CDR2 ANQGSEA. Losses at the gene ends were 3 bases for V and 7 bases for J; bases not matched to a gene: 6. Authors' analysis steps: Cell counts per sample came from amplifying reference gene primers. Produced via immunoSEQ multiplex PCR; TCRdb's table is partial and in-frame only. V and J calls and clone size are copied from that table; D and trimming were computed from the DNA. The repertoire consists of over 200,000 clones, with about four fifths occurring once and the leading ten covering roughly 8.7%. The entry originates in a study of blood T cell repertoires in COVID-19. For the study at large: Samples came from the United States, Italy and Spain, spanning acute and convalescent COVID-19.

The source is a man aged 35 to 55 with active or convalescent COVID-19. V and J are TRBV29-1 and TRBJ2-4; 7 bases are a match to TRBD1. The specimen was peripheral blood. CDR3 sequence: CSVEGQSSNIQYF. The DNA of the CDR3 is TGCAGCGTTGAGGGACAGTCGTCCAACATTCAGTACTTC. The full variable domain, completed using reference TRBV29-1 and TRBJ2-4, is SAVISQKPSRDICQRGTSLTIQCQVDSQVTMMFWYRQQPGQSLTLIATANQGSEATYESGFVIDKFPISRPNLTFSTLTVSNMSPEDSSIYLCSVEGQSSNIQYFGAGTRLSVL.